This paragraph reports one T cell receptor beta chain. Its specific antigen is unknown. No base qualities exist here, and no much larger clone lies one base off it. The data stem from a study of response to subunit inactivated influenza vaccine (dated by TCRdb to 2016 to 2019). Study-wide context: The study used deep quantitative T cell receptor repertoire profiling to track responses to a trivalent subunit inactivated influenza vaccine. What the work shows at the level of the full study, not this receptor alone: The authors proposed that each seasonal influenza vaccination may bring in only a limited number of new T cells.

Preparation of the library involved RT-PCR. The listed sequencing device is Illumina HiSeq 2500. The public reads were quality trimmed at Q25 with fastp and then assembled into clones with MiXCR by TCRdb, keeping productive beta chains. Each CDR3 protein gets just one entry, which takes the most common genes and DNA from the rows behind it. Across this sample there are under 550,000 distinct CDR3 sequences, with about 7.6% seen only once. 13% of the sample is held by the ten biggest clonotypes. Reading from cysteine to phenylalanine, the CDR3 counts 15 amino acids. The CDR3 DNA has 45 bases and is translated from base 1. V lost 5 bases and J lost 6 bases, and the count of bases not matched to a germline gene is 10. The CDR1 and CDR2 encoded by the germline V gene are MNHEY and SVGEGT.

Recombination connected TRBV6-2 or TRBV6-3 to TRBJ2-7; 10 junctional bases match TRBD2. The receptor's source is a man aged 50-75 years who received an inactivated influenza vaccine. Donor details come from another sample of the same person, matched by shared clones. This material consisted of PBMCs from blood, taken around 25 months after vaccination. The DNA reads TGTGCCAGCAGTCCTAGCGGGAGACCCAAAAGCGAGCAGTACTTC. Its protein product is CASSPSGRPKSEQYF.